This T cell receptor (beta chain) was captured in a study of blood T cell repertoires in COVID-19. Study-wide context: From the United States, Italy and Spain came samples of acute and convalescent COVID-19. T cells, B-cell-depleted T cells, or PBMCs supplied cDNA or gDNA.

Authors' processing steps: By means of reference gene primer amplification, nucleated cell counts were estimated. The data were produced by immunoSEQ multiplex PCR, yet TCRdb's version contains in-frame clones alone and is incomplete. The D gene and trimming were derived from the DNA, and the V and J assignments and clone size from that table. The profile covers 150,000 to 200,000 clones, with about 85% appearing a single time and 5.5% to 8% taken by the ten largest. The germline CDR1 and CDR2 sequences are SGHDT and YYEEEE. CDR3 length: 18 amino acids. V shed 0 bases, J shed 2 bases, and the junction held 14 bases outside the gene matches.

The source material was peripheral blood. V usage is TRBV5-6 and J usage is TRBJ2-7, with 7 bases that match TRBD1. This receptor was obtained from a man older than 75 with COVID-19, enrolled during active disease. This chain's CDR3 is CASSLALQQGSGTYEQYF. As DNA, the CDR3 is TGTGCCAGCAGCTTGGCCCTACAACAGGGGAGTGGAACCTACGAGCAGTACTTC.